This T cell receptor (beta chain) was sequenced for a study of blood T cell repertoires in COVID-19. Study-wide context: T cells, B-cell-depleted T cells, or PBMCs supplied cDNA or gDNA.

Clones were sequenced by immunoSEQ multiplex PCR, and TCRdb holds only the in-frame ones, with some missing. The repertoire holds about 43,000 clones, around 90% seen once, with 15% in the top ten. The length of the CDR3 is 17 residues. Per germline, CDR1 LGHDT and CDR2 YNNKEL (reference sequence). V shed 1 base and J 1 base; nucleotides not matched to a gene: 9. The chain uses TRBV3-1 (or the pseudogene TRBV3-2) and TRBJ1-1; the match to TRBD1 covers 7 bases. Sequencing was performed on peripheral blood. This receptor was obtained from a man aged 60-69 years with active COVID-19. The CDR3, as DNA: TGTGCCAGCAGCCAAGGGCCTCGGACAGGCCGGAACACTGAAGCTTTCTTT. Residues: CASSQGPRTGRNTEAFF.